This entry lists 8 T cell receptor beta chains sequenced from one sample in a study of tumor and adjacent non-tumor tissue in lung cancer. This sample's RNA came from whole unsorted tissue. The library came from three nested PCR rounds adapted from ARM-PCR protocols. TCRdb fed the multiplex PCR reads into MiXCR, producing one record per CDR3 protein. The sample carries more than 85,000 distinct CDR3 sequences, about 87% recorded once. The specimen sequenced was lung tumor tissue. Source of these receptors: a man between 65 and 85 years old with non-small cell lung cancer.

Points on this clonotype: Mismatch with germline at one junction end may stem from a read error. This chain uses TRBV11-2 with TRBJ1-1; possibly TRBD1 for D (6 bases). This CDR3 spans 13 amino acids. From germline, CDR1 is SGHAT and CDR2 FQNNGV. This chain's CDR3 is CACNLGTSYEPFF. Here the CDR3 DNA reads TGTGCCTGCAACTTAGGGACATCCTATGAACCTTTCTTT. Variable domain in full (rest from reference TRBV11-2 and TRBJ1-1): EAGVAQSPRYKIIEKRQSVAFWCNPISGHATLYWYQQILGQGPKLLIQFQNNGVVDDSQLPKDRFSAERLKGVDSTLKIQPAKLEDSAVYLCACNLGTSYEPFFGQGTRLTVV.

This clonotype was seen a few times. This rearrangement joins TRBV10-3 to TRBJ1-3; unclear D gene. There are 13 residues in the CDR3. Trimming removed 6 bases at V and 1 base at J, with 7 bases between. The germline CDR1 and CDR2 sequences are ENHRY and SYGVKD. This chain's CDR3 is CAIRPGSGNTIYF. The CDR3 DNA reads TGTGCCATCAGGCCGGGGTCTGGAAACACCATATATTTT.

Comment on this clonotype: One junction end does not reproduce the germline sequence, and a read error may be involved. The CDR3, as DNA: TGCGCCAGCAGTTATGGTTCCAGGGAGGTTTCTCCTAATTCACCCCTCCACTTT. Residues: CASSYGSREVSPNSPLHF. The chain joins TRBV6-9 to TRBJ1-6, with D tentatively TRBD1 (5 bases). The CDR3 has 18 residues. Germline V gives CDR1 MNHGY, CDR2 SVAAGI.

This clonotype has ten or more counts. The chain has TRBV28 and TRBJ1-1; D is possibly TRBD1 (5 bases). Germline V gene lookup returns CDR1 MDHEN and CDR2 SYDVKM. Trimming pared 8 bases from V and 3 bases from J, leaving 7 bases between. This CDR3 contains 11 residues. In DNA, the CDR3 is TGTGCCAGCCGCAGGGACACTGAAGCTTTCTTT. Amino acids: CASRRDTEAFF.

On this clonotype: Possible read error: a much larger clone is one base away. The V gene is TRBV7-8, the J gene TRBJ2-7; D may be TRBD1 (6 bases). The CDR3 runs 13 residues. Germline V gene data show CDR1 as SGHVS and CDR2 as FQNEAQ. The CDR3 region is CASTLVSGAEQYF. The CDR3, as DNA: TGTGCCAGCACCTTAGTTTCAGGGGCCGAGCAGTACTTC.

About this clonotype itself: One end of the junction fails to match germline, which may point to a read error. The CDR3 DNA reads TGTGTCAGCACTTTAGGGGGACAGGGGGTTTCACCCCTCCACTTT. Residues: CVSTLGGQGVSPLHF. The rearrangement joins TRBV12-3 or TRBV12-4 to TRBJ1-6, with TRBD1 matching over 11 bases. The length of the CDR3 is 15 residues.

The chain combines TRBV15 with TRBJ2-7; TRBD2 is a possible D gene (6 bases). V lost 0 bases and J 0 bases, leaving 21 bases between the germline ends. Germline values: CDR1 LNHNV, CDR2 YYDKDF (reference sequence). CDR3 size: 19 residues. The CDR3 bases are TGTGCCACCAGCAGAGAGTTCCGCTCCGGACGGGGGAGCTCCTACGAGCAGTACTTC. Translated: CATSREFRSGRGSSYEQYF.

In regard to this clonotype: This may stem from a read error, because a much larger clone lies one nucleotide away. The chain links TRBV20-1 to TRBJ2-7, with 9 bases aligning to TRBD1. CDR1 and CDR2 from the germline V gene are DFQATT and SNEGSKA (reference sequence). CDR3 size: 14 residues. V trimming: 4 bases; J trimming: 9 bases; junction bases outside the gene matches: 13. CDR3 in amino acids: CSATRTGATGVQYF. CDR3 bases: TGCAGTGCTACCAGGACAGGGGCTACGGGCGTGCAGTACTTC.